This is a list of T cell receptor beta chains from one sample in a study of monozygotic twins with inflammatory bowel disease. For each CDR3 protein, TCRdb gives one entry from its re-call of the 5' RACE reads, without DNA. This table holds roughly 140,000 distinct CDR3 sequences. The sequencing sample was made of blood. Receptor source: a human donor with ulcerative colitis or Crohn's disease, or a healthy co-twin of an affected twin (not recorded which). The CDR3 runs from the conserved cysteine through the conserved F or W. Clone sizes are given selectively: once, few, many, or a class where the clone is expanded.

>TRBJ2-4|TRBV28|NA
CATETASKNIQYF
>TRBJ2-2|TRBV5-1|NA
CASSPGTSNTGELFF
>TRBJ2-3|TRBV20-1|NA
CSARDRPTPRTDTQYF
>TRBJ1-2|TRBV5-1|NA
CASSLGQGVNYGYTF
>TRBJ1-5|TRBV18|NA
CASSPTGVNQPQHF
>TRBJ1-4|TRBV20-1|NA
CSAGSSGGANEKLFF
>TRBJ2-7|TRBV12-3/TRBV12-4|NA
CASTKREGPYEQYF
>TRBJ2-1|TRBV5-1|NA
CASLRDSTSNEQFF
>TRBJ2-2|TRBV29-1|NA
CSVVGLAGTGELFF
>TRBJ2-5|TRBV25-1|NA
CASSEFGSSKETQYF
>TRBJ2-3|TRBV5-6|NA
CASSAGTFTDTQYF
>TRBJ1-1|TRBV5-1|NA
CASSLAGVGYTEAFF
>TRBJ1-2|TRBV6-5|NA
CASSYRPGRPNYGYTF
>TRBJ2-4|TRBV5-6|medium-sized
CASSLVDQRQYF
>TRBJ2-7|TRBV18|NA
CASSRTGRTYEQYF
>TRBJ2-5|TRBV2|NA
CASSDRALTQYF
>TRBJ2-7|TRBV5-6|NA
CASSQFYEQYF
>TRBJ2-7|TRBV18|NA
CASSPLTGGNEQYF
>TRBJ2-7|TRBV18|NA
CASSPDYRVFTYEQYF
>TRBJ2-3|TRBV5-4|NA
CASSQKRTNTDTQYF
>TRBJ2-3|TRBV20-1|NA
CSASASGLAGGTSTDTQYF
>TRBJ2-1|TRBV13|NA
CASSLREGFYNEQFF
>TRBJ1-2|TRBV6-5|NA
CASSYSWQGHYGYTF
>TRBJ1-2|TRBV9|NA
CASSDVRGPNYGYTF
>TRBJ2-4|TRBV5-1|NA
CASSFGAPKNIQYF
>TRBJ1-4|TRBV15|NA
CATSRQGIPNEKLFF
>TRBJ1-5|TRBV12-3/TRBV12-4|NA
CASSPRRDSNQPQHF
>TRBJ1-2|TRBV7-9|NA
CASSSTANYGYTF
>TRBJ2-1|TRBV4-1|NA
CASSLTGGYTDEQFF
>TRBJ1-3|TRBV7-9|NA
CASSQSSGNTIYF
>TRBJ2-1|TRBV5-4|NA
CASSLRAWFEQFF
>TRBJ2-3|TRBV6-5|NA
CASSSPTDTQYF
>TRBJ1-5|TRBV20-1|NA
CSARVGGALEQPQHF
>TRBJ1-5|TRBV28|NA
CASSLGAAYYSNQPQHF
>TRBJ2-5|TRBV6-5|NA
CASSYSEIAGGQETQYF
>TRBJ1-1|TRBV5-1|NA
CASSLVGAPNTEAFF
>TRBJ1-1|TRBV7-2|NA
CASSLAGWGGDTEAFF
>TRBJ2-1|TRBV4-2|NA
CASSPRDRSGLGGGFSYNEQFF
>TRBJ2-2|TRBV7-9|NA
CASSLVAYGELFF
>TRBJ2-5|TRBV6-2/TRBV6-3|NA
CASSYTYGTPTTDDPQETQYF
>TRBJ2-2|TRBV27|NA
CASSFSNTGELFF
>TRBJ2-5|TRBV12-3/TRBV12-4|NA
CASSLALGVGQETQYF
>TRBJ1-2|TRBV20-1|NA
CSASRKTGDIYYGYTF
>TRBJ2-1|TRBV15|NA
CATSRETGGRGYNEQFF
>TRBJ2-3|TRBV20-1|NA
CSARSARASTDTQYF
>TRBJ2-1|TRBV12-3/TRBV12-4|NA
CASSHQQTISYNEQFF
>TRBJ1-1|TRBV4-1|NA
CASSLRLGDTEAFF
>TRBJ2-7|TRBV7-2|NA
CASSLRSERPYEQYF
>TRBJ1-2|TRBV6-2/TRBV6-3|NA
CASSYGTIYGYTF
>TRBJ2-3|TRBV18|NA
CASSGLAGFTDTQYF
>TRBJ2-1|TRBV27|NA
CASSASGTNPDTPINEQFF
>TRBJ2-5|TRBV5-1|NA
CASSLEQPRRPMYF
>TRBJ2-7|TRBV19|NA
CASSIKQYYEQYF
>TRBJ2-7|TRBV5-4|NA
CASSFAAGAAYEQYF
>TRBJ2-6|TRBV5-1|NA
CASRQGSGANVLTF
>TRBJ1-5|TRBV2|NA
CASSEAWTGRGNQPQHF
>TRBJ1-2|TRBV7-2|NA
CASSLYRDYGYTF
>TRBJ2-4|TRBV18|NA
CASSPIGTSGKNIQYF
>TRBJ2-7|TRBV18|NA
CASSPRGTGLYHEQYF
>TRBJ2-3|TRBV19|NA
CASSKRTSTDTQYF